Included here is one T cell receptor beta chain sequence, with context. Its cognate antigen is unknown. Unmatched junction bases numbered 4, after V lost 0 bases and J lost 8 bases. Looked up from germline, CDR1 is MNHEY and CDR2 is SMNVEV (reference sequence). The CDR3 runs 16 residues. This record belongs to a study of shared clonotypes between healthy human individuals. Study findings and constraints: Lower generation probabilities were found for non-shared clonotypes than for those shared by all four donors.

Naive CD8 cells lacked CD45RO and underwent positive selection for CCR7, leaving out terminally differentiated effector memory CD45RA+ cells. Within Nashville, Tennessee resided all donors, each a Caucasian adult. At a deep level, the assay was run. On sorted subsets, replicate PCRs used about 200 ng DNA, or 31,000 or so T cell genomes. The method was immunoSEQ multiplex PCR; TCRdb's version includes in-frame clones alone and lacks a portion of them. The top ten clones hold about 1.1% of a sample with around 2,000,000 clones, 85% to 95% of them seen once. Sequencing used naive CD8+ T cells sorted from blood. The source of this sequence is a man younger than 35 in good health. The chain combines TRBV27 with TRBJ1-6; 10 bases fit TRBD1. CDR3 coding DNA: TGTGCCAGCAGTTTATCTGCGGGGACAGGGGATTCACCCCTCCACTTT. Residues: CASSLSAGTGDSPLHF.